These 30 T cell receptor beta chains were all obtained from the same sample, sequenced in a study of blood T cells in healthy people across ages. Primed by a sample-barcoded 5' primer and a J-beta primer mix, a second PCR proceeded for roughly 7 to 11 cycles. TCRdb recomputed calls from the 5' RACE reads with MiXCR, one row per CDR3 protein. The sample lists some 640,000 distinct CDR3 sequences; roughly 31% were seen once. The source material was blood. All receptors come from an elderly woman in good health.

V usage is TRBV28 and J usage is TRBJ1-1, with D possibly TRBD1 on 6 matching bases. Germline values: CDR1 MDHEN, CDR2 SYDVKM. V lost 10 bases, J lost 8 bases, and 11 bases lay in between. The CDR3 extends over 10 amino acids. CDR3 in amino acids: CATLGGEAFF. The CDR3 nucleotides are TGTGCCACCCTAGGGGGGGAAGCTTTCTTT.

V usage is TRBV20-1 and J usage is TRBJ2-4; TRBD1 aligns across 10 bases. The germline gives CDR1 DFQATT, CDR2 SNEGSKA (reference sequence). Unmatched junction bases numbered 11, after V lost 0 bases and J lost 6 bases. The CDR3 is made up of 17 amino acids. CDR3 residues: CSARDGPGTGDGNIQYF. CDR3 in DNA: TGCAGTGCTAGAGATGGCCCCGGGACAGGGGACGGAAACATTCAGTACTTC.

The rearrangement uses TRBV19 and TRBJ1-5; D not certain. The CDR3 covers 14 residues. Germline CDR1 reads LNHDA; CDR2 reads SQIVND (reference sequence). V was clipped by 1 base and J by 7 bases, with 11 bases between them. The chain's CDR3 is CASSIVGSGQPQHF. The CDR3 nucleotides read TGTGCCAGTAGTATAGTTGGGTCGGGCCAGCCCCAGCATTTT.

This clonotype was detected a few times. The chain recombines TRBV20-1 with TRBJ1-6; weak D call: TRBD1 (6 bases). CDR3 length equals 17 residues. Germline CDR1 is DFQATT and CDR2 is SNEGSKA (reference sequence). The V end lost 3 bases, the J end lost 3 bases, and 18 bases lay between the germline ends. The CDR3 nucleotides read TGCAGTGCTAGTTCCACCGGGGGCGCCGACTATAATTCACCCCTCCACTTT. Amino acid sequence: CSASSTGGADYNSPLHF.

The table lists this clonotype with many counts. The chain has TRBV5-6 and TRBJ1-1; D ambiguous. CDR3 length: 14 amino acids. Germline values: CDR1 SGHDT, CDR2 YYEEEE. Trimming removed 2 bases at V and 1 base at J, with 9 bases between. For the CDR3, the DNA is TGTGCCAGCAGCTTCGCCGGGCCGAACACTGAAGCTTTCTTT. Amino acids: CASSFAGPNTEAFF.

The rearrangement uses TRBV4-2 and TRBJ1-1; 7 bases map to TRBD1. The V gene's germline CDR1 is LGHNA and CDR2 YNFKEQ. V was pared by 3 bases and J by 4 bases, with 8 bases of the junction left unmatched. The CDR3 extends over 15 amino acids. The CDR3 DNA reads TGTGCCAGCAGCCACAAGACAGGGACGGGCACTGAAGCTTTCTTT. This translates into CASSHKTGTGTEAFF.

The chain has TRBV6-6 and TRBJ2-2, with 13 bases identical to TRBD2. This CDR3 is 15 amino acids long. CDR1 and CDR2 from the germline V gene are MNHNY and SVGAGI (reference sequence). Trimming cost V 4 bases and J 7 bases; bases outside gene matches: 3. The CDR3 coding sequence is TGTGCCAGCAGTTGGACTAGCGGGGGTGGCGGGGAGCTGTTTTTT. The encoded protein is CASSWTSGGGGELFF.

The count of this clonotype is one. A much more abundant neighbour one base away suggests this may be a read error. This sequence joins TRBV15 and TRBJ2-1; 9 nucleotides align to TRBD1. This CDR3 contains 15 residues. Germline V gene data show CDR1 as LNHNV and CDR2 as YYDKDF (reference sequence). V shed 1 base and J 13 bases; nucleotides not matched to a gene: 11. The CDR3 loop reads CATSRGTGVVETQFF. The CDR3 nucleotides read TGTGCCACCAGCAGAGGGACAGGGGTGGTCGAGACCCAGTTCTTC.

About this clonotype: This may stem from a read error, because a much larger clone lies one nucleotide away. The gene calls are TRBV4-3 and TRBJ1-4; D gene ambiguous. With 1 base removed from V and 6 bases from J, the gap between germline ends came to 9 bases. The CDR3 spans 14 residues. Germline assignment: CDR1 LGHNA and CDR2 YSLEER. The CDR3 spells CASSQVGSDEKLFF. The CDR3 DNA reads as TGCGCCAGCAGCCAAGTGGGGTCCGATGAAAAACTGTTTTTT.

About this clonotype itself: With a much larger clone just one base away, this may be a read error. CDR3 amino acids: CASRNSGPYTGELFF. The CDR3 coding sequence is TGCGCCAGCAGGAACAGTGGGCCTTACACCGGGGAGCTGTTTTTT. The genes are TRBV5-1 and TRBJ2-2; D is undetermined. Looked up from germline, CDR1 is SGHRS and CDR2 is YFSETQ. The CDR3 runs 15 residues. V was shortened by 5 bases and J by 3 bases, with 14 bases between the two germline ends.

As to this clonotype: The junction shows a germline mismatch at one end, possibly a read error. The chain recombines TRBV11-2 with TRBJ2-6; D is possibly TRBD2 (6 bases). This CDR3 has 18 amino acids. Looked up from germline, CDR1 is SGHAT and CDR2 is FQNNGV. CDR3 bases: TGTGCCAGCAGCTTAAGGAGAGGCGGGGAATCTGGGGCCAGCGTCCTGACTTTC. Amino acid sequence: CASSLRRGGESGASVLTF. Using reference TRBV11-2 and TRBJ2-6 for the parts outside the CDR3, the full variable domain is EAGVAQSPRYKIIEKRQSVAFWCNPISGHATLYWYQQILGQGPKLLIQFQNNGVVDDSQLPKDRFSAERLKGVDSTLKIQPAKLEDSAVYLCASSLRRGGESGASVLTFGAGSRLTVL.

Concerning this clonotype itself: A much larger clone is a single base away; this may be a read error. This rearrangement joins TRBV7-2 to TRBJ2-7; 12 bases line up with TRBD2. The germline CDR1 and CDR2 sequences are SGHTA and FQGNSA. The CDR3 has 15 amino acids. CDR3 loop: CVTLRLAGVNNEQYF. CDR3 DNA sequence: TGTGTAACCCTCCGACTAGCGGGGGTAAACAATGAGCAGTACTTC.

CDR3 DNA: TGTGCCAGCAGTTACTCGAGGGGACAGGTCCAGCATTTT. It codes for CASSYSRGQVQHF. This chain connects TRBV6-5 to TRBJ1-5, with 8 bases fitting TRBD1. V was pared by 0 bases and J by 12 bases, with 4 bases of the junction left unmatched. This CDR3 has 13 amino acids. The germline CDR1 and CDR2 sequences are MNHEY and SVGAGI.

This clonotype was counted once. A read error may be the cause here, since a much bigger clone is one base away. This chain connects TRBV4-1 to TRBJ2-1; D may be TRBD2 (6 bases). Germline V gene lookup returns CDR1 MGHRA and CDR2 YSYEKL. CDR3 length equals 16 residues. The DNA for the CDR3 is TGCGCCAGCGGCCAAGCACTAGCTATATCCTACAATGAGCAGTTCTTC. It specifies CASGQALAISYNEQFF.

This clonotype has ten or more counts. Relative to the germline gene, one junction end is altered; a read error may explain this. V and J are TRBV20-1 and TRBJ2-3, with TRBD2 matching over 11 bases. Per the germline V gene, CDR1 is DFQATT and CDR2 is SNEGSKA (reference sequence). This CDR3 spans 15 amino acids. CDR3 bases: TGCAGTGCTGGAGAGACTAGCGGGGTCACAGATACGCAGTATTTT. Translating gives CSAGETSGVTDTQYF.

The chain employs TRBV7-2 and TRBJ2-5; 9 bases map to TRBD1. V lost 5 bases, J lost 5 bases, and 12 bases stayed unmatched. Germline CDR1 reads SGHTA; CDR2 reads FQGNSA. CDR3 size: 16 residues. The CDR3 bases are TGTGCCAGCAGCCCCCGTGTGACAGGGGGTAGCGAGACCCAGTACTTC. Amino acid sequence: CASSPRVTGGSETQYF.

This clonotype was observed a handful of times. An end of the junction does not agree with germline; a read error may underlie this. The rearrangement uses TRBV7-8 and TRBJ1-4; the D gene is possibly TRBD1 (5 bases). Germline values: CDR1 SGHVS, CDR2 FQNEAQ. This CDR3 is 14 amino acids long. CDR3 coding DNA: TGTGCCAGCAGCCTAGACAGCCTTAATGAAAAGCTGTTTTTT. Translated: CASSLDSLNEKLFF.

The CDR3: CASSLVWGTDTQYF. CDR3 DNA sequence: TGCGCCAGCAGCTTGGTATGGGGCACAGATACGCAGTATTTT. The chain combines TRBV5-1 with TRBJ2-3; no definite D call. This CDR3 is 14 amino acids long. Trimming removed 0 bases from V and 1 base from J, with 6 bases in between. Germline-derived CDR1 and CDR2 are SGHRS and YFSETQ.

The CDR3 spells CASSLRRGQGSTGELFF. The CDR3 DNA reads as TGTGCCAGCAGCCTTAGACGGGGACAGGGGTCCACCGGGGAGCTGTTTTTT. The chain has TRBV7-2 and TRBJ2-2; the match to TRBD1 covers 10 bases. Germline CDR1 is SGHTA and CDR2 is FQGNSA. There are 17 residues in the CDR3. The junction had 10 bases not matched to a gene; V was cut back by 5 bases and J by 4 bases.

This clonotype was recorded a few times. This clone may be a read error of a much larger clone one base away. V and J are TRBV6-4 and TRBJ2-5; weak D call: TRBD2 (5 bases). CDR1 is MRHNA and CDR2 is SNTAGT in the germline V gene. CDR3 size: 13 residues. CDR3 loop: CASSEVWGEAQYF. The CDR3 DNA follows: TGTGCCAGCAGTGAAGTTTGGGGAGAGGCCCAGTACTTC.

This clonotype was observed at least ten times. This chain uses TRBV20-1 with TRBJ2-7, with D unclear. Germline-derived CDR1 and CDR2 are DFQATT and SNEGSKA (reference sequence). CDR3 size: 12 residues. Between the trimmed V and J ends, which lost 3 bases and 5 bases, there was a span of 11 bases. The CDR3: CSARNLGNEQYF. Here the CDR3 DNA reads TGCAGTGCTAGGAACTTGGGGAACGAGCAGTACTTC.

The chain employs TRBV3-1 and TRBJ2-5; maybe TRBD1 (5 bases). Germline V CDR1 and CDR2: LGHDT, YNNKEL (reference sequence). Between the trimmed V and J ends, which lost 10 bases and 4 bases, there was a span of 19 bases. There are 14 residues in the CDR3. The CDR3 sequence: CATTHIQGAETQYF. The CDR3 DNA reads TGTGCCACCACCCATATTCAGGGCGCAGAGACCCAGTACTTC.

Only a few counts were recorded for this clonotype. The CDR3 DNA reads TGTGCCTGGAGTATAAGTAGTAGATCCCGGCGCTTGCCCCAGCATTTT. Amino acids: CAWSISSRSRRLPQHF. The V and J genes are TRBV30 and TRBJ1-5, with D unresolved. V was cut by 2 bases and J by 9 bases, with 23 bases left in between. The CDR3 consists of 16 residues. Germline V gene data show CDR1 as GTSNPN and CDR2 as SVGIG (reference sequence).

J is TRBJ2-5 and V is TRBV5-1; D remains ambiguous. The CDR3 spans 14 residues. The V gene's germline CDR1 is SGHRS and CDR2 YFSETQ. V dropped 3 bases and J dropped 1 base, with 10 bases sitting between them. CDR3 protein: CASSWEPTQETQYF. Here the CDR3 DNA reads TGCGCCAGCAGCTGGGAACCAACCCAAGAGACCCAGTACTTC.

To note about this clonotype: A much larger clone differs by one base, so this may be a read error. The gene calls are TRBV6-5 and TRBJ1-2; D may be TRBD1 (5 bases). The CDR3 extends over 15 amino acids. Germline CDR1 is MNHEY and CDR2 is SVGAGI. The V gene lost 6 bases and the J gene lost 4 bases, with 18 bases spanning the gap. DNA of the CDR3: TGTGCCAGCAGCCCCGGGGCAGCTATCGGCTATGGCTACACCTTC. The encoded protein is CASSPGAAIGYGYTF.

The chain recombines TRBV5-1 with TRBJ2-5; D possibly corresponds to TRBD1 (8 bases). The CDR3 consists of 14 residues. CDR1 is SGHRS and CDR2 is YFSETQ in the germline V gene. Deletions cut 4 bases from V and 7 bases from J, with 17 bases between. The CDR3 coding sequence is TGCGCCAGCAGCCTAACAGGGGGGGGAGGGACCCAGTACTTC. This gives the protein CASSLTGGGGTQYF.

The chain employs TRBV30 and TRBJ2-5, with unresolved D. Trimming left V 5 bases short and J 11 bases short, with 18 bases between. The CDR3 has 12 residues. Germline V gives CDR1 GTSNPN, CDR2 SVGIG (reference sequence). CDR3 coding DNA: TGTGCCTGGCTGTCCTTCGGGCATGAGCAGTACTTC. This translates into CAWLSFGHEQYF.

This clonotype was found many times. The chain has TRBV12-3 or TRBV12-4 and TRBJ1-2, with no clear D. With 4 bases removed from V and 4 bases from J, the gap between germline ends came to 13 bases. This CDR3 is built from 14 residues. The CDR3 DNA follows: TGTGCCAGCAGTTGGCCCGGGGAGGTCTATGGCTACACCTTC. Amino acids: CASSWPGEVYGYTF.

This clonotype has only one observation. The chain joins TRBV10-2 to TRBJ2-5, with TRBD2 as a possible D gene (5 bases). V gave up 4 bases and J gave up 5 bases, with 11 bases separating them. The CDR3 contains 13 residues. Germline loops: CDR1 WSHSY, CDR2 SAAADI. The CDR3 sequence: CASSGPSRETQYF. The CDR3 DNA sequence: TGCGCCAGCAGTGGTCCTAGCCGGGAGACCCAGTACTTC.

The J gene is TRBJ1-5, the V gene TRBV7-2; 8 bases match TRBD1. Germline values: CDR1 SGHTA, CDR2 FQGNSA. This CDR3 spans 16 amino acids. The J segment lost 0 bases and the V segment lost 4 bases, leaving 5 bases of the junction unmatched. The CDR3 protein is CASSSQGAGSNQPQHF. As DNA, the CDR3 is TGTGCCAGCAGCTCCCAGGGGGCAGGTAGCAATCAGCCCCAGCATTTT.